These 15 T cell receptor beta chains originate from one sample sequenced in a study of shared T cell receptors in the human thymus. Profiling relied on immunoSEQ multiplex PCR, and the TCRdb table lists in-frame clones only, not all of them. The sample records 55,000 to 80,000 clones, about 95% being singletons. The sample taken for sequencing was thymocytes. These TCRs come from a human donor.

This chain links TRBV28 with TRBJ2-1, with 10 bases aligning to TRBD2. The V gene end was trimmed by 5 bases and the J gene end by 10 bases; junction bases not matched to a gene: 14. Germline V gene data show CDR1 as MDHEN and CDR2 as SYDVKM. CDR3 length: 16 amino acids. This CDR3 is CASSDNYSGGAGEQFF. The CDR3 nucleotides are TGTGCCAGCAGTGACAACTACAGCGGGGGGGCCGGGGAGCAGTTCTTC. The full variable domain, rest sourced from reference TRBV28 and TRBJ2-1, is DVKVTQSSRYLVKRTGEKVFLECVQDMDHENMFWYRQDPGLGLRLIYFSYDVKMKEKGDIPEGYSVSREKKERFSLILESASTNQTSMYLCASSDNYSGGAGEQFFGPGTRLTVL.

This chain uses TRBV13 with TRBJ1-1, with a weak D call TRBD1 (5 bases). Trimming took off 3 bases at V and 0 bases at J, with 14 bases between the two ends. This CDR3 is 16 amino acids long. CDR1 is PRHDT and CDR2 is FYEKMQ in the germline V gene (reference sequence). CDR3 nucleotides: TGTGCCAGCAGCTTTGGGACCGGAGAGATGAACACTGAAGCTTTCTTT. This encodes CASSFGTGEMNTEAFF.

This clone was seen more than once but under ten times. V gene TRBV21-1 combines with J gene TRBJ2-3; TRBD1 was called by the table and not checked on the DNA. TRBV21-1 is assigned pseudogene status. This CDR3 comprises 16 residues. The CDR3 reads CASDELRGLSTDTQYF. The CDR3 bases are TGTGCCAGCGACGAGCTCAGGGGGCTTAGCACAGATACGCAGTATTTT.

This clone was detected once. The chain recombines TRBV7-6 with TRBJ1-2; D is perhaps TRBD1 (6 bases). The CDR3 is made up of 20 amino acids. Germline lookup yields CDR1 SGHVS and CDR2 FNYEAQ. V lost 5 bases, J lost 0 bases, and 28 bases lay in between. This CDR3 reads CASSPEGETGVYIANYGYTF. The CDR3 DNA is TGTGCCAGCAGCCCCGAGGGGGAGACGGGGGTTTACATAGCTAACTATGGCTACACCTTC.

The count of this clone is one. V is TRBV23-1 and J is TRBJ1-1; 8 positions agree with TRBD1. TRBV23-1 is recorded as an ORF, its role being uncertain. V trimming: 0 bases; J trimming: 4 bases; junction bases outside the gene matches: 4. The CDR3 has 15 amino acids. CDR3 DNA sequence: TGCGCCAGCAGTCAATCACAGGGGGTGCGCACTGAAGCTTTCTTT. It translates to CASSQSQGVRTEAFF.

The chain has TRBV27 and TRBJ2-6; D not resolved. The CDR3 loop spans 15 amino acids. CDR1 is MNHEY and CDR2 is SMNVEV in the germline V gene (reference sequence). Trimming shortened V by 2 bases and J by 0 bases, and 5 bases separated the two germline ends. The CDR3 is CASSLLNSGANVLTF. The CDR3 coding sequence is TGTGCCAGCAGTTTACTAAACTCTGGGGCCAACGTCCTGACTTTC.

This clone was detected once. The gene calls are TRBV5-1 and TRBJ1-1, with a weak D call TRBD1 (6 bases). Germline CDR1 and CDR2: SGHRS and YFSETQ. V lost 2 bases to trimming and J lost 10 bases, with 15 bases between them. This CDR3 region has 13 residues. This CDR3 is CASSLLTGHGAFF. The DNA for the CDR3 is TGCGCCAGCAGCTTACTTACGGGACATGGAGCTTTCTTT.

This chain links TRBV7-2 with TRBJ2-7; D may be TRBD1 (5 bases). From germline, CDR1 is SGHTA and CDR2 FQGNSA. With 1 base removed from V and 5 bases from J, the gap between germline ends came to 9 bases. The CDR3 covers 13 residues. CDR3 sequence reads: CASSLDWGHEQYF. The DNA for the CDR3 is TGTGCCAGCAGCTTAGACTGGGGCCACGAGCAGTACTTC.

This clone was seen only once. The J gene is TRBJ2-5, the V gene TRBV27, with D perhaps matching TRBD2 (5 bases). From germline, CDR1 is MNHEY and CDR2 SMNVEV (reference sequence). V was cut by 3 bases and J by 5 bases, with 22 bases left in between. The CDR3 length is 17 residues. The CDR3 DNA sequence: TGTGCCAGCAGTTTCCGACCTCCAAAACTAGGTTCGGAGACCCAGTACTTC. It specifies CASSFRPPKLGSETQYF.

The gene calls are TRBV29-1 and TRBJ1-2; no clear D gene. Deletions cut 4 bases from V and 2 bases from J, with 14 bases between. The CDR3 is made up of 14 amino acids. CDR1 is SQVTM and CDR2 is ANQGSEA in the germline V gene. This CDR3 is CSVGHGASNYGYTF. DNA of the CDR3: TGCAGCGTTGGTCACGGAGCCTCAAACTATGGCTACACCTTC. Looking up the rest from reference TRBV29-1 and TRBJ1-2 gives the full variable domain: SAVISQKPSRDICQRGTSLTIQCQVDSQVTMMFWYRQQPGQSLTLIATANQGSEATYESGFVIDKFPISRPNLTFSTLTVSNMSPEDSSIYLCSVGHGASNYGYTFGSGTRLTVV.

V usage is TRBV7-8 and J usage is TRBJ2-3; a possible D gene is TRBD2 (6 bases). The V end was cut by 4 bases, the J end by 6 bases, with 14 bases between. The CDR3 sequence is 14 residues long. Germline CDR1 reads SGHVS; CDR2 reads FQNEAQ. The CDR3 nucleotides read TGTGCCAGCAGCTCAATCACGGGAGCTGATACGCAGTATTTT. The encoded protein is CASSSITGADTQYF.

This rearrangement joins TRBV4-3 to TRBJ2-2; 8 nucleotides line up with TRBD1. The germline V gene has CDR1 LGHNA and CDR2 YSLEER. The V and J ends lost 2 bases and 6 bases, in that order; junction bases with no gene match: 14. The CDR3 is 18 amino acids. CDR3 amino acids: CASSQSFAGGGEAGELFF. The CDR3 bases are TGCGCCAGCAGCCAATCCTTCGCAGGGGGCGGTGAAGCCGGGGAGCTGTTTTTT.

The table lists this clone with a count of one. This chain joins TRBV5-6 and TRBJ1-5, with TRBD1 as a possible D gene (5 bases). Germline V gene sequence: CDR1 SGHDT, CDR2 YYEEEE. The CDR3 covers 15 residues. V dropped 0 bases and J dropped 4 bases, with 11 bases sitting between them. The CDR3 spells CASSLAPGPNQPQHF. In nucleotides, the CDR3 is TGTGCCAGCAGCTTGGCCCCGGGACCTAATCAGCCCCAGCATTTT.

J is TRBJ2-3 and V is TRBV10-3, with no clear D. Deletions cut 6 bases from V and 2 bases from J, with 12 bases between. The CDR3 contains 14 residues. The V gene's germline CDR1 is ENHRY and CDR2 SYGVKD. CDR3: CAIRGRTVTDTQYF. As DNA, the CDR3 is TGTGCCATCAGGGGCAGGACCGTCACAGATACGCAGTATTTT.

The genes are TRBV14 and TRBJ2-5; D not certain. The germline gives CDR1 SGHDN, CDR2 FVKESK. This CDR3 has 15 amino acids. V lost 4 bases and J lost 5, with 17 bases in between. This chain's CDR3 is CASSRPDLPRETQYF. In DNA form, the CDR3 reads TGTGCCAGCAGCCGACCGGATCTCCCACGGGAGACCCAGTACTTC.